These 19 T cell receptor beta chains were sequenced from one sample in a study of response to subunit inactivated influenza vaccine. TCRdb ran MiXCR on the RT-PCR reads and lists one entry per CDR3 protein. This table has hundreds of thousands of distinct CDR3 sequences, 15% to 18% appearing once. The specimen was PBMCs from blood, collected approximately 13 days after vaccination. The receptor set was obtained from a man between 45 and 60 years old who received an inactivated influenza vaccine.

The V gene is TRBV18, the J gene TRBJ2-1; maybe TRBD1 (6 bases). The CDR3 is 14 residues long. The V and J ends lost 8 bases and 3 bases respectively, with 14 bases between them. Germline V gives CDR1 KGHSH, CDR2 LQKENI. The CDR3 coding sequence is TGTGCCAGCGGCCCCGGGACAAACTACAATGAGCAGTTCTTC. Protein: CASGPGTNYNEQFF. The full variable domain, completed using reference TRBV18 and TRBJ2-1, is NAGVMQNPRHLVRRRGQEARLRCSPMKGHSHVYWYRQLPEEGLKFMVYLQKENIIDESGMPKERFSAEFPKEGPSILRIQQVVRGDSAAYFCASGPGTNYNEQFFGPGTRLTVL.

This clonotype showed up just a few times. The chain combines TRBV4-2 with TRBJ2-7; TRBD2 matches at 7 bases. Trimming took 6 bases from V and 3 from J; bases not matched to a gene: 11. Germline CDR1 reads LGHNA; CDR2 reads YNFKEQ. The CDR3 extends over 15 amino acids. CDR3 coding DNA: TGTGCCAGCAGACGCGAGGCTAGCGGCTTCTACGAGCAGTACTTC. Its protein product is CASRREASGFYEQYF.

At least ten counts were recorded for this clonotype. The chain combines TRBV10-3 with TRBJ2-7; a possible D gene is TRBD1 (5 bases). CDR1 ENHRY and CDR2 SYGVKD come from the germline V gene. The CDR3 runs to 14 residues. V was cut by 8 bases and J by 1 base, with 15 bases left in between. As DNA, the CDR3 is TGTGCCATCTCGGACACCCGACAGTCCTACGAGCAGTACTTC. It specifies CAISDTRQSYEQYF.

This rearrangement joins TRBV20-1 to TRBJ2-3, with D possibly being TRBD2 (6 bases). Germline CDR1 reads DFQATT; CDR2 reads SNEGSKA (reference sequence). Trimming removed 5 bases at V and 0 bases at J, with 15 bases between. The CDR3 is 15 amino acids. The CDR3 spells CSAGGTAPSTDTQYF. The CDR3 DNA reads TGCAGTGCTGGCGGGACTGCTCCTAGCACAGATACGCAGTATTTT.

The chain links TRBV5-5 to TRBJ1-1; D is possibly TRBD1 (5 bases). V was cut by 3 bases and J by 5 bases, with 8 bases left in between. The CDR3 sequence is 12 residues long. Germline values: CDR1 SGHKS, CDR2 YYEKEE (reference sequence). In DNA form, the CDR3 reads TGTGCCAGCAGCTGGGGACGGACTGAAGCTTTCTTT. Translation gives CASSWGRTEAFF. The full variable domain, with the rest looked up from reference TRBV5-5 and TRBJ1-1, is DAGVTQSPTHLIKTRGQQVTLRCSPISGHKSVSWYQQVLGQGPQFIFQYYEKEERGRGNFPDRFSARQFPNYSSELNVNALLLGDSALYLCASSWGRTEAFFGQGTRLTVV.

This clonotype has more than one count but fewer than ten. CDR3 protein: CASSLFVALAKNIQYF. The CDR3 coding sequence is TGTGCCAGCAGTTTATTTGTAGCTCTAGCCAAAAACATTCAGTACTTC. V usage is TRBV28 and J usage is TRBJ2-4, with unresolved D. Germline CDR1 is MDHEN and CDR2 is SYDVKM. Trimming pared 1 base from V and 0 bases from J, leaving 10 bases between. The CDR3 totals 16 residues.

V gene TRBV20-1 combines with J gene TRBJ1-6; TRBD1 is a possible D gene (5 bases). Germline-derived CDR1 and CDR2 are DFQATT and SNEGSKA (reference sequence). This CDR3 spans 14 amino acids. Trimming took off 2 bases at V and 7 bases at J, with 12 bases between the two ends. The CDR3 protein is CSARLGDFNSPLHF. In nucleotides, the CDR3 is TGCAGTGCTAGACTCGGGGACTTCAATTCACCCCTCCACTTT.

This clonotype was seen a handful of times. The V gene is TRBV12-3 or TRBV12-4, the J gene TRBJ2-1; D unclear. The CDR3 extends over 13 amino acids. Trimming stripped 3 bases from V and 2 bases from J, with 5 bases between. The CDR3 DNA follows: TGTGCCAGCAGTTTTTCCACCTACAATGAGCAGTTCTTC. Translation: CASSFSTYNEQFF.

The sample holds a few counts of this clonotype. V gene TRBV20-1 combines with J gene TRBJ1-1; D ambiguous. V lost 6 bases and J lost 1, with 12 bases in between. Germline V gene data show CDR1 as DFQATT and CDR2 as SNEGSKA (reference sequence). CDR3 length: 13 amino acids. CDR3 region: CSADSGRNTEAFF. The CDR3 nucleotides read TGCAGTGCAGACTCAGGAAGGAACACTGAAGCTTTCTTT.

This clonotype was seen more than once but under ten times. The gene calls are TRBV5-6 and TRBJ2-1; 7 bases map to TRBD2. The CDR3 runs 16 residues. Trimming took 0 bases from V and 0 from J; bases not matched to a gene: 3. CDR1 and CDR2 from the germline V gene are SGHDT and YYEEEE. CDR3: CASSLEGGGSYNEQFF. CDR3 nucleotide sequence: TGTGCCAGCAGCTTGGAGGGCGGGGGCTCCTACAATGAGCAGTTCTTC. The variable domain in full, with the rest retrieved from reference TRBV5-6 and TRBJ2-1, is DAGVTQSPTHLIKTRGQQVTLRCSPKSGHDTVSWYQQALGQGPQFIFQYYEEEERQRGNFPDRFSGHQFPNYSSELNVNALLLGDSALYLCASSLEGGGSYNEQFFGPGTRLTVL.

The chain recombines TRBV27 with TRBJ2-5, with TRBD2 identical over 8 bases. Germline V gives CDR1 MNHEY, CDR2 SMNVEV (reference sequence). The J segment lost 5 bases and the V segment lost 2 bases, leaving 10 bases of the junction unmatched. The CDR3 covers 16 residues. CDR3 DNA: TGTGCCAGCAGTTTAAACACAGCGGGGGCGTTCGAGACCCAGTACTTC. Residues: CASSLNTAGAFETQYF.

This clonotype was seen a handful of times. The chain has TRBV7-2 and TRBJ2-7, with TRBD1 identical over 8 bases. V was pared by 2 bases and J by 2 bases, with 5 bases of the junction left unmatched. Germline V lookup: CDR1 SGHTA, CDR2 FQGNSA. The CDR3 runs 15 residues. The DNA of the CDR3 is TGTGCCAGCAGCTTACGGGGGACAGGAACCTACGAGCAGTACTTC. Translation: CASSLRGTGTYEQYF.

This clonotype showed up just a few times. The chain couples TRBV5-1 to TRBJ2-7; 7 nucleotides align to TRBD1. Trimming at V came to 2 bases and at J to 11 bases, leaving 13 bases not matched to a gene. The CDR3 is 14 residues long. Germline V gene lookup returns CDR1 SGHRS and CDR2 YFSETQ. The DNA for the CDR3 is TGCGCCAGCAGCTTCGAGGGGACAGCTGTGGGAAAGTACTTC. Its translation: CASSFEGTAVGKYF.

This clonotype was found a few times. This rearrangement joins TRBV20-1 to TRBJ1-5, with unresolved D. V lost 5 bases to trimming and J lost 0 bases, with 11 bases between them. Germline CDR1 reads DFQATT; CDR2 reads SNEGSKA (reference sequence). The CDR3 has 14 amino acids. Here the CDR3 DNA reads TGCAGTGCTCAGGACGGGTATAGCAATCAGCCCCAGCATTTT. It encodes CSAQDGYSNQPQHF.

This clonotype has more than one count but fewer than ten. V gene TRBV4-2 combines with J gene TRBJ2-3; tentative D call: TRBD1 (6 bases). Germline CDR1 LGHNA, CDR2 YNFKEQ. The CDR3 runs 16 residues. The ends were cut back, 4 bases at V and 0 bases at J, with 14 bases in the middle. The DNA of the CDR3 is TGTGCCAGCAGCCTAACCGGGACACCGAGCACAGATACGCAGTATTTT. Translated: CASSLTGTPSTDTQYF.

This clonotype turned up a few times. J is TRBJ2-2 and V is TRBV10-3; no reliable D call. The CDR3 extends over 18 amino acids. Per germline, CDR1 ENHRY and CDR2 SYGVKD. V was trimmed by 3 bases and J by 1 base, leaving 18 bases between them. Here the CDR3 reads CAISELGRPDLNTGELFF. For the CDR3, the DNA is TGTGCCATCAGTGAATTGGGCAGACCAGATTTGAACACCGGGGAGCTGTTTTTT.

A few counts support this clonotype. The CDR3 here is CASSTYRGPRPNYGYTF. DNA for the CDR3: TGTGCCAGCAGTACTTACAGGGGGCCCCGTCCTAACTATGGCTACACCTTC. The chain has TRBV27 and TRBJ1-2, with 9 bases that match TRBD1. CDR3 length: 17 amino acids. V lost 5 bases, J lost 0 bases, and 10 bases stayed unmatched. The germline gives CDR1 MNHEY, CDR2 SMNVEV (reference sequence).

The chain recombines TRBV20-1 with TRBJ1-2, with D possibly TRBD1 on 6 matching bases. V was clipped by 7 bases and J by 7 bases, with 16 bases between them. CDR1 is DFQATT and CDR2 is SNEGSKA in the germline V gene (reference sequence). The CDR3 is 12 amino acids. CDR3 loop: CSVSDSFGGYTF. CDR3 bases: TGCAGTGTTTCGGACAGCTTCGGTGGCTACACCTTC.

This clonotype was observed a handful of times. The J gene is TRBJ2-5, the V gene TRBV9; possible D gene TRBD2, 6 bases. Trimming shortened V by 3 bases and J by 2 bases, and 14 bases separated the two germline ends. The CDR3 consists of 15 residues. CDR1 is SGDLS, CDR2 YYNGEE, per germline. The CDR3 bases are TGTGCCAGCAGCGGGGGACTTGGGGAACAAGAGACCCAGTACTTC. It translates to CASSGGLGEQETQYF. Looking up the rest from reference TRBV9 and TRBJ2-5 gives the full variable domain: DSGVTQTPKHLITATGQRVTLRCSPRSGDLSVYWYQQSLDQGLQFLIQYYNGEERAKGNILERFSAQQFPDLHSELNLSSLELGDSALYFCASSGGLGEQETQYFGPGTRLLVL.